Listed below are T cell receptor beta chains from one sample, sequenced in a study of shared clonotypes between healthy human individuals. The table came from immunoSEQ multiplex PCR; TCRdb's copy has only in-frame clones and leaves some out. The sample contains about 1 million clones, approximately 68% of which appear only once. Sequenced sample: memory CD4+ T cells sorted from blood. The receptors shown here come from a young man in good health. Both conserved end residues are part of each CDR3. D genes are given only for firm matches. Size values are once, few and many counts, or a class for expanded clones, and some rows have none.

cdr3_nt | cdr3_aa | v_call | d_call | j_call | clone_size | cdr3_length
TGTGCCAGCAGCGTAGCTGCGTATAATTCACCCCTCCACTTT | CASSVAAYNSPLHF | TRBV9 | - | TRBJ1-6 | - | 14
TGCGCCAGCAGCTTGGGGTCTAGCGGGGATGCAGGGGAGACCCAGTACTTC | CASSLGSSGDAGETQYF | TRBV5-1 | TRBD2 | TRBJ2-5 | - | 17
TGTGCCAGTAGTATAGGGACCGGGACAAGCTCACCCCTCCACTTT | CASSIGTGTSSPLHF | TRBV19 | - | TRBJ1-6 | - | 15
TGCGCCAGCAGCCGGGACCCGAAGGATACGCAGTATTTT | CASSRDPKDTQYF | TRBV10-1 | - | TRBJ2-3 | few | 13
TGTGCCAGCAGTGGAAACCGGGACAGGGCAAATGAGCAGTTCTTC | CASSGNRDRANEQFF | TRBV25-1 | TRBD1 | TRBJ2-1 | - | 15
TGTGCCAGCAGTTCAGTTCTAGGGACTGAAGCTTTCTTT | CASSSVLGTEAFF | TRBV25-1 | - | TRBJ1-1 | - | 13
TGTGCCAGCAGCGCCGCCCTATCAGGCTACACCTTC | CASSAALSGYTF | TRBV9 | - | TRBJ1-2 | - | 12
TGTGCCAGCAGCCCACAGGTTGCAGGGGGAGAGACCCAGTACTTC | CASSPQVAGGETQYF | TRBV7-6 | TRBD1 | TRBJ2-5 | once | 15
TGTGCCAGCAGGGAGGGTGAAGATCAGCCCCAGCATTTT | CASREGEDQPQHF | TRBV2 | - | TRBJ1-5 | many | 13
TGTGCCTGGAGCCCCAAGGGGGGGACTGAAGCTTTCTTT | CAWSPKGGTEAFF | TRBV30 | - | TRBJ1-1 | - | 13
TGCGCCAGCAGTGGGACGGGACAGAGGACTTGGGGTGGAAACACCATATATTTT | CASSGTGQRTWGGNTIYF | TRBV10-2 | TRBD1 | TRBJ1-3 | - | 18
TGTGCCAGCAGTGCGCCCGGGACAGCTAGCACAGATACGCAGTATTTT | CASSAPGTASTDTQYF | TRBV6-1 | TRBD1 | TRBJ2-3 | once | 16
TGTGCCAGCAGCTTCGCAGGGGCGGCAGATACGCAGTATTTT | CASSFAGAADTQYF | TRBV5-8 | - | TRBJ2-3 | - | 14
TGCGCCAGCAGCTTTAGCGGGAGGGTTTCAGGGACCGGGGAGCTGTTTTTT | CASSFSGRVSGTGELFF | TRBV4-1 | TRBD2 | TRBJ2-2 | - | 17
TGTGCCAGCAAATCAGGTCTTTACGAAAAACTGTTTTTT | CASKSGLYEKLFF | TRBV2 | - | TRBJ1-4 | - | 13
TGTGCCAGCAGCTTCAGGGGAGGGTTGAAGCTGTTTTTT | CASSFRGGLKLFF | TRBV7-9 | - | TRBJ2-2 | many | 13
TGCGCCAGCAGCTTGCCCAGCGATGAAAAACTGTTTTTT | CASSLPSDEKLFF | TRBV5-1 | - | TRBJ1-4 | - | 13
TGTGCCAGCAGCTTGGAAGTGGACACTGAAGCTTTCTTT | CASSLEVDTEAFF | TRBV5-4 | - | TRBJ1-1 | - | 13
TGTGCCAGCTCTGGGGCGTTCCAAGAGACCCAGTACTTC | CASSGAFQETQYF | TRBV27 | - | TRBJ2-5 | once | 13
TGTGCCACCAGCAGGATGGACAGCTCTGGAAACACCATATATTTT | CATSRMDSSGNTIYF | TRBV15 | - | TRBJ1-3 | - | 15
TGTGCCAGCAGTTCCCAGACCTACGAGCAGTACTTC | CASSSQTYEQYF | TRBV6-5 | - | TRBJ2-7 | - | 12